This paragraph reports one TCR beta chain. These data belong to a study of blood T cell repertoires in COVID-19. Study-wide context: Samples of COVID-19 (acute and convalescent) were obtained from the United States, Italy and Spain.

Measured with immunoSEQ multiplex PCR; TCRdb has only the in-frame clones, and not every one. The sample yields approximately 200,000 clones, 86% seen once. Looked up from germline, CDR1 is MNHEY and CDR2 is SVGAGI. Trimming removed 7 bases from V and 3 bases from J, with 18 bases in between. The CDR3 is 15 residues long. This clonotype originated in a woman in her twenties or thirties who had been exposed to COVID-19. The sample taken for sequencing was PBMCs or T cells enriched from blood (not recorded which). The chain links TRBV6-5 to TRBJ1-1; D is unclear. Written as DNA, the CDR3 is TGTGCCAGCACGATTGACGGGAATCGGGACACTGAAGCTTTCTTT. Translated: CASTIDGNRDTEAFF.